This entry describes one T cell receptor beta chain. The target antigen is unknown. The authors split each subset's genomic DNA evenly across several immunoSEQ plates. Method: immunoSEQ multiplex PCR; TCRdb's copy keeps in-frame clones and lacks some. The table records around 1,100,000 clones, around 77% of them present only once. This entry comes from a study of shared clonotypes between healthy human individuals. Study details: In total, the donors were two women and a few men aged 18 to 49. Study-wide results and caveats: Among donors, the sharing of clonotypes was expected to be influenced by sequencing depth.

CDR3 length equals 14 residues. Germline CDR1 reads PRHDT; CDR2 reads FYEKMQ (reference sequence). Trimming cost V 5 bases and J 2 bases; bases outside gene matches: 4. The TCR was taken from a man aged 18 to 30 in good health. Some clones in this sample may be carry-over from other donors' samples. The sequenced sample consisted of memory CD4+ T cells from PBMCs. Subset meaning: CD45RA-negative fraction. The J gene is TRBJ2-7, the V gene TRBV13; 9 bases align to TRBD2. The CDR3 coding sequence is TGTGCCAGCAGCCTCGGACTAGCGACCTACGAGCAGTACTTC. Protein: CASSLGLATYEQYF.